This TCR beta chain was recorded in a study of blood T cell repertoires in COVID-19. Overall study context: Samples representing acute and convalescent COVID-19 were sourced from the United States, Italy and Spain.

The germline V and J ends were trimmed by 1 base and 7 bases, with 7 bases remaining between them. CDR3 length: 13 amino acids. Per the germline V gene, CDR1 is SGHDN and CDR2 is FVKESK. As handled by the study authors: Reference gene primer amplification yielded estimated nucleated cell counts. Generated by immunoSEQ multiplex PCR, the TCRdb table keeps only in-frame clones and is missing some. V and J calls and clone size are copied from that table; D and trimming were computed from the DNA. This sample has more than 85,000 clones; around 81% occur once, and the top ten carry about 4%. The TCR comes from a man aged 55-75 years with acute or convalescent COVID-19. The chain uses TRBV14 and TRBJ1-4; D perhaps matches TRBD1 (5 bases). The specimen was peripheral blood. Here the CDR3 reads CASSQGGGEKLFF. The DNA of the CDR3 is TGTGCCAGCAGCCAAGGGGGGGGTGAAAAACTGTTTTTT.